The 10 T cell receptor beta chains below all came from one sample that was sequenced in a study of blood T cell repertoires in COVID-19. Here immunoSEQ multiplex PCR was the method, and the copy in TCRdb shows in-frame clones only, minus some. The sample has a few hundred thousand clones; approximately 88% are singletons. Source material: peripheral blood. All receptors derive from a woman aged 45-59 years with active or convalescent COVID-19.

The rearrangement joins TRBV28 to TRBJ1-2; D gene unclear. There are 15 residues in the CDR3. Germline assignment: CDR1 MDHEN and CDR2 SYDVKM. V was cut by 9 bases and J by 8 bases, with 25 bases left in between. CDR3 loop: CASRAVGGLGSGYTF. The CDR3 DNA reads TGTGCCAGTAGGGCGGTGGGAGGGTTAGGAAGCGGCTACACCTTC.

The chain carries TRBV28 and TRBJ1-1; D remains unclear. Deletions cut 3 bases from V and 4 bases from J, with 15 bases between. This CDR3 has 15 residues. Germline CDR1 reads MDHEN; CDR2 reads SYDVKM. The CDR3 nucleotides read TGTGCCAGCAGTTTGACCGGTTGGGGAGGCACTGAAGCTTTCTTT. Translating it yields CASSLTGWGGTEAFF.

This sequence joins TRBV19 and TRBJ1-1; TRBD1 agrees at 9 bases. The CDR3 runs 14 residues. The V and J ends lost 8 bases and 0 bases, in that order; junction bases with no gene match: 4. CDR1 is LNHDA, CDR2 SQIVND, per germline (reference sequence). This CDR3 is CASGRQGVNTEAFF. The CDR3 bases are TGTGCCAGTGGGAGACAGGGGGTGAACACTGAAGCTTTCTTT.

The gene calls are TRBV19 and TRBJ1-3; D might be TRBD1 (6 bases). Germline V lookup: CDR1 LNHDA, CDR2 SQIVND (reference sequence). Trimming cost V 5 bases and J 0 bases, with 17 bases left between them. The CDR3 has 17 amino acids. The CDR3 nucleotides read TGTGCCAGTAGTCCCTCACGTGACAGGAGCTCTGGAAACACCATATATTTT. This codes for CASSPSRDRSSGNTIYF. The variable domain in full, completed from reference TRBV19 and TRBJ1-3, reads DGGITQSPKYLFRKEGQNVTLSCEQNLNHDAMYWYRQDPGQGLRLIYYSQIVNDFQKGDIAEGYSVSREKKESFPLTVTSAQKNPTAFYLCASSPSRDRSSGNTIYFGEGSWLTVV.

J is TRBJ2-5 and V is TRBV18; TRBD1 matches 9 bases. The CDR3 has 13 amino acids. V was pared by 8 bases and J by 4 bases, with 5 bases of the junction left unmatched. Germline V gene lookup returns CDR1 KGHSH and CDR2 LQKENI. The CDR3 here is CASRDRVGETQYF. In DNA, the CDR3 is TGTGCCAGCCGGGACAGGGTGGGAGAGACCCAGTACTTC.

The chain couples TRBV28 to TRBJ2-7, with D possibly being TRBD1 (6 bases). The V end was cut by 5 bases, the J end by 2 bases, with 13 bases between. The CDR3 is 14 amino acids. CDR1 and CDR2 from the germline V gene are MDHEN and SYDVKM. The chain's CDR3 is CASSPQGYPYEQYF. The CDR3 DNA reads TGTGCCAGCAGTCCCCAGGGGTACCCCTACGAGCAGTACTTC.

The chain's CDR3 is CASTGTGFGYTF. CDR3 nucleotide sequence: TGTGCCAGCACCGGGACAGGTTTCGGCTACACCTTC. The chain couples TRBV7-2 to TRBJ1-2, with 8 bases matching TRBD1. V lost 7 bases to trimming and J lost 8 bases; unmatched junction nucleotides: 6. Germline values: CDR1 SGHTA, CDR2 FQGNSA. The CDR3 contains 12 residues. Full variable domain (missing parts from reference TRBV7-2 and TRBJ1-2): GAGVSQSPSNKVTEKGKDVELRCDPISGHTALYWYRQSLGQGLEFLIYFQGNSAPDKSGLPSDRFSAERTGGSVSTLTIQRTQQEDSAVYLCASTGTGFGYTFGSGTRLTVV.

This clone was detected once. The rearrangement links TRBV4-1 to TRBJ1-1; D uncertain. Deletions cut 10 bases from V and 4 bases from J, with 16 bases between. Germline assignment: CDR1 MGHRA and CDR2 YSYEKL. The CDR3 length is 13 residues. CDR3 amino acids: CATADRGGTEAFF. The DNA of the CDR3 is TGCGCCACAGCGGATCGGGGAGGCACTGAAGCTTTCTTT.

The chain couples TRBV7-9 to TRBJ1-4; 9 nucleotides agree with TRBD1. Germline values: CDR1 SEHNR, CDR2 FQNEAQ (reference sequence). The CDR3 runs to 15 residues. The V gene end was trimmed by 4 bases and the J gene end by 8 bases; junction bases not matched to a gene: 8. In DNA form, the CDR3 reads TGTGCCAGCAGCTATCCGACAGGGGGTCGGGAAAAACTGTTTTTT. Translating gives CASSYPTGGREKLFF.

CDR3 in DNA: TGTGCCAGCAGCGCCTCTGGGACTAGCGGATTCACAGATACGCAGTATTTT. This encodes CASSASGTSGFTDTQYF. This chain connects TRBV2 to TRBJ2-3; TRBD2 agrees at 11 bases. The ends lost 6 bases at V and 2 bases at J; junction bases unmatched: 10. CDR1 is SNHLY, CDR2 FYNNEI, per germline. The CDR3 spans 17 residues.